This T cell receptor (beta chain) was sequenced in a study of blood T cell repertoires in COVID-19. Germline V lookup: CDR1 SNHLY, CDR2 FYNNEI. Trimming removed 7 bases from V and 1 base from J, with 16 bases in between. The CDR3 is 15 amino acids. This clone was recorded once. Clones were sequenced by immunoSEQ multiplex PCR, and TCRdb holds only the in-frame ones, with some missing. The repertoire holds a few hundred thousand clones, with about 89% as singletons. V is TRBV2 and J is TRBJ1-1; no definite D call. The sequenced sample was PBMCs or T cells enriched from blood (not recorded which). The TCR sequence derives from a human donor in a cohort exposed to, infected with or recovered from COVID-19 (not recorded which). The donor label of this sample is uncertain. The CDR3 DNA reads TGTGCCAGCATCGAGCGGGCGCGGCGGAACACTGAAGCTTTCTTT. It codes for CASIERARRNTEAFF. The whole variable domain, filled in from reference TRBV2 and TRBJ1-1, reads EPEVTQTPSHQVTQMGQEVILRCVPISNHLYFYWYRQILGQKVEFLVSFYNNEISEKSEIFDDQFSVERPDGSNFTLKIRSTKLEDSAMYFCASIERARRNTEAFFGQGTRLTVV.